The rows below give T cell receptor beta chains drawn from one sample of a study of cytomegalovirus exposure and HLA in healthy donors. The assay was immunoSEQ multiplex PCR, and TCRdb's table has in-frame clones only and misses some. The sample records approximately 170,000 clones, roughly 74% being singletons. The sample was PBMCs. Receptors were obtained from a male donor in good health and CMV-seronegative. The CDR3 runs from the conserved cysteine through the conserved F or W. D genes are given only for firm matches. Not all rows give a size; the values are once, few, many and, for expanded clones, a class.

d_call	v_call	j_call	clone_size	cdr3_nt	cdr3_aa
.	TRBV6-5	TRBJ2-2	.	TGTGCCAGCAGTTCGGCAGGGGAGTTCGGGGAGCTGTTTTTT	CASSSAGEFGELFF
TRBD2	TRBV18	TRBJ2-2	few	TGTGCCAGCTCACCTGATACTAGCGGGGGAGTCACCGGGGAGCTGTTTTTT	CASSPDTSGGVTGELFF
.	TRBV18	TRBJ2-6	.	TGTGCCAGCTCACCAATCCAGGGAATAACTGGGGCCAACGTCCTGACTTTC	CASSPIQGITGANVLTF
.	TRBV4-3	TRBJ1-2	.	TGCGCCAGCAGCCAAGTATTCGGTGACTATGGCTACACCTTC	CASSQVFGDYGYTF
TRBD2	TRBV30	TRBJ2-1	.	TGTGCCTGGAGTGGACTAGCGGGTTATACCTACAATGAGCAGTTCTTC	CAWSGLAGYTYNEQFF
.	TRBV5-8	TRBJ1-5	.	TGTGCCAGCAGCGGCCGGGAGACAAATCAGCCCCAGCATTTT	CASSGRETNQPQHF
.	TRBV6-6	TRBJ1-2	.	TGTGCCAGCAGTTACTCCATTGGCTACACCTTC	CASSYSIGYTF
.	TRBV19	TRBJ2-3	.	TGTGCCAGTAGTAGACCCGGACTATCAGATACGCAGTATTTT	CASSRPGLSDTQYF
TRBD1	TRBV5-6	TRBJ2-4	.	TGTGCCAGCAGCTTGGGGGACAGCCTAGCCAAAAACATTCAGTACTTC	CASSLGDSLAKNIQYF
.	TRBV28	TRBJ2-3	.	TGTGCCAGCAGCCCCCGGGGGGCCCAATTTCACACGGATACGCAGTATTTT	CASSPRGAQFHTDTQYF
.	TRBV28	TRBJ2-6	.	TGTGCCTCACGATCAGGGGCCCGCTCTGGGGCCAACGTCCTGACTTTC	CASRSGARSGANVLTF
TRBD2	TRBV7-6	TRBJ2-2	.	TGTGCCAGCAGCTTAGAACATAGCGGGGGAGTCAACACCGGGGAGCTGTTTTTT	CASSLEHSGGVNTGELFF
.	TRBV5-1	TRBJ2-3	.	TGCGCCAGCAGCTCGGGGGATTTGGCACAAGATACGCAGTATTTT	CASSSGDLAQDTQYF
TRBD1	TRBV7-3	TRBJ1-5	.	TGTGCCAGCAGCTTAAGATTGGAACAGGGGAATCAGCCCCAGCATTTT	CASSLRLEQGNQPQHF
TRBD1	TRBV18	TRBJ1-5	.	TGTGCCAGCTCACCAGGGCAGGGGGAACATCAGCCCCAGCATTTT	CASSPGQGEHQPQHF
TRBD1	TRBV7-8	TRBJ2-7	once	TGTGCCAGCAGCTTGGGGACAGTCCTCTACGAGCAGTACTTC	CASSLGTVLYEQYF
.	TRBV11-2	TRBJ1-2	.	TGTGCCAGCAGCTTCGAGGGCTATGGCTACACCTTC	CASSFEGYGYTF
TRBD2	TRBV28	TRBJ2-7	.	TGTGCCAGCAGTTTAAGACGGGAGGGCACCTACGAGCAGTACTTC	CASSLRREGTYEQYF
TRBD1	TRBV19	TRBJ1-2	.	TGTGCCAGTAGTCCTTGGACAGGTCAATATGGCTACACCTTC	CASSPWTGQYGYTF
TRBD1	TRBV30	TRBJ1-5	once	TGTGCCTGGAGTGTACAGGGGAGCCAGCCCCAGCATTTT	CAWSVQGSQPQHF
.	TRBV7-2	TRBJ2-5	.	TGTGCCAGCAGCTTAAGCGGTCGTAAGGGAGAGACCCAGTACTTC	CASSLSGRKGETQYF
TRBD2	TRBV7-6	TRBJ2-3	.	TGTGCCAGCAGCCGGGGTACTAGCGGGGCAGATACGCAGTATTTT	CASSRGTSGADTQYF
.	TRBV4-3	TRBJ1-1	few	TGCGCCAGCAGCCCCCTTACGGGGGTGCCGGGGAACACTGAAGCTTTCTTT	CASSPLTGVPGNTEAFF
.	TRBV25-1	TRBJ2-6	.	TGTGCCAGCAGTGAGCCAGCTGGGGCCAACGTCCTGACTTTC	CASSEPAGANVLTF
TRBD2	TRBV7-3	TRBJ2-1	.	TGTGCCAGCAGCCCCGGGACTAGTAACAATGAGCAGTTCTTC	CASSPGTSNNEQFF
TRBD1	TRBV27	TRBJ1-1	.	TGTGCCAGCAGTTCCCCTCGGACAGGGAGAATTACTGAAGCTTTCTTT	CASSSPRTGRITEAFF
TRBD1	TRBV4-1	TRBJ2-7	.	TGCGCCAGCAGCCTTGCCGGGACAGGGGCTAACGAGCAGTACTTC	CASSLAGTGANEQYF
TRBD2	TRBV4-1	TRBJ2-2	few	TGCGCCAGCAGCCGAGGACTAGCTGGGATTGCGAACACCGGGGAGCTGTTTTTT	CASSRGLAGIANTGELFF
TRBD1	TRBV19	TRBJ1-2	.	TGTGCCAGTAGAAACCCGGGACAGGGGGCGTATGGCTACACCTTC	CASRNPGQGAYGYTF
.	TRBV6-1	TRBJ2-7	.	TGTGCCACCCTTCGAGAACCCTACGAGCAGTACTTC	CATLREPYEQYF
.	TRBV6-1	TRBJ1-5	once	TGTGCCAGCAGCTTACAGGGTGTGGGTCAGCCCCAGCATTTT	CASSLQGVGQPQHF
TRBD1	TRBV7-9	TRBJ2-5	.	TGTGCCAGCAGCTTAGTAGCAGGGGGCAAAGAGACCCAGTACTTC	CASSLVAGGKETQYF